The source of this T cell receptor beta chain is a study of sequential checkpoint blockade in melanoma. Study overall: Randomization was 1:1 between first-line nivolumab→ipilimumab and ipilimumab→nivolumab. Maintenance nivolumab came after either treatment sequence.

The V end was cut by 3 bases, the J end by 2 bases, with 10 bases between. CDR3 length: 14 residues. The germline V gene has CDR1 MDHEN and CDR2 SYDVKM. TCRdb's copy holds only in-frame clones and misses some; the assay was immunoSEQ multiplex PCR. This sample has tens of thousands of clones, with 85% to 90% found just once. The treatment denotes: randomized to nivolumab then ipilimumab (arm A) or the reverse (arm B). Patients had received no earlier DNA-damaging chemotherapy. The sequence was collected from a human donor with melanoma. Here the sequenced sample was CD8+ T cells sorted from blood (inferred from file names), taken from a patient given nivolumab and ipilimumab in sequence. The chain links TRBV28 to TRBJ1-1, with D possibly being TRBD1 (5 bases). CDR3 nucleotide sequence: TGTGCCAGCAGTTTTCGGGGGGAAAACACTGAAGCTTTCTTT. This codes for CASSFRGENTEAFF.